These T cell receptor beta chains were read from a single sample in a study of T cells in Graves' hyperthyroidism and ophthalmopathy. Each CDR3 protein is one row after TCRdb ran MiXCR on the multiplex PCR reads. The sample records 660,000 or so distinct CDR3 sequences, under 25% being singletons. The source material was blood. Receptors were obtained from a man aged 25 to 40 with Graves' ophthalmopathy. Both conserved end residues are part of each CDR3. The D gene is left open where the match is weak. Only part of the rows carry a size: once, few, many, or a class if the clone is expanded.

J: TRBJ2-6; D: TRBD2; V: TRBV25-1; size: -; DNA: TGTGCCAGCAGTGAGCCTAGCGGGATGCGCTCTGGGGCCAACGTCCTGACTTTC; CDR3: CASSEPSGMRSGANVLTF
J: TRBJ1-5; D: -; V: TRBV2; size: many; DNA: TGTGCCAGCAGTGTACAAGGGAATGGCAATCAGCCCCAGCATTTT; CDR3: CASSVQGNGNQPQHF
J: TRBJ2-2; D: TRBD2; V: TRBV20-1; size: -; DNA: TGCAGTGCTAGAGATCAGGCTAGCGGGAGGGCTGGGACCGGGGAGCTGTTTTTT; CDR3: CSARDQASGRAGTGELFF
J: TRBJ1-2; D: TRBD1; V: TRBV10-3; size: -; DNA: TGTGCCATCAGCGCGGACAGGGGCCCTAACTATGGCTACACCTTC; CDR3: CAISADRGPNYGYTF
J: TRBJ2-2; D: TRBD1; V: TRBV19; size: -; DNA: TGTGCCAGTAGTATACCAGGACAGGAAATCGGGGAGCTGTTTTTT; CDR3: CASSIPGQEIGELFF
J: TRBJ2-1; D: TRBD2; V: TRBV7-3; size: few; DNA: TGTGCCAGCAGCACGGGACTAGCGGGACCCTACAATGAGCAGTTCTTC; CDR3: CASSTGLAGPYNEQFF
J: TRBJ1-2; D: TRBD1; V: TRBV9; size: many; DNA: TGTGCCAGCAGCGGGACGGGACAGAACTATGGCTACACCTTC; CDR3: CASSGTGQNYGYTF
J: TRBJ2-3; D: TRBD1; V: TRBV27; size: few; DNA: TGTGCCAGCAGTTTACCTACAGACAGGGATGACACAGATACGCAGTATTTT; CDR3: CASSLPTDRDDTDTQYF
J: TRBJ1-4; D: -; V: TRBV7-8; size: many; DNA: TGTGCCAGCAGCTCAACCGACTCACCCCTCGAAAAACTGTTTTTT; CDR3: CASSSTDSPLEKLFF
J: TRBJ1-2; D: -; V: TRBV30; size: few; DNA: TGTGCCATAGGGAGAAACTATGGCTACACCTTC; CDR3: CAIGRNYGYTF
J: TRBJ2-7; D: TRBD1; V: TRBV6-1; size: few; DNA: TGTGCCAGCAGTTCACAGGGGGATGGTTACGAGCAGTACTTC; CDR3: CASSSQGDGYEQYF
J: TRBJ2-7; D: -; V: TRBV6-1; size: many; DNA: TGTGCCAGCAGCCCTAATAGGGGGGCAGGTTATTCCTACGAGCAGTACTTC; CDR3: CASSPNRGAGYSYEQYF
J: TRBJ1-5; D: TRBD1; V: TRBV16; size: -; DNA: TGTGCCAGCAGCCGAGAGGGGACAGTACCTAATCAGCCCCAGCATTTT; CDR3: CASSREGTVPNQPQHF
J: TRBJ2-3; D: TRBD1; V: TRBV28; size: -; DNA: TGTGCCAGCAGTACCTACAGGGGGCGGGTATCAGATACGCAGTATTTT; CDR3: CASSTYRGRVSDTQYF
J: TRBJ1-1; D: -; V: TRBV19; size: -; DNA: TGTGCCAGTAGTACAGAACCGGACCTTAACACTGAAGCTTTCTTT; CDR3: CASSTEPDLNTEAFF
J: TRBJ2-1; D: -; V: TRBV29-1; size: many; DNA: TGCAGCGTCAAAGGGGACACGAATGAGCAGTTCTTC; CDR3: CSVKGDTNEQFF
J: TRBJ1-6; D: TRBD1; V: TRBV5-1; size: many; DNA: TGCGCCAGCAGCTTCGGACAGGGATTTTCACCCCTCCACTTT; CDR3: CASSFGQGFSPLHF
J: TRBJ2-7; D: TRBD1; V: TRBV2; size: few; DNA: TGTGCCAGCAAGGGGGCGGGCTACACCTACGAGCAGTACTTC; CDR3: CASKGAGYTYEQYF
J: TRBJ1-1; D: -; V: TRBV3-1; size: many; DNA: TGTGCCAGCAGCCCGGCCGGGAGGGGAAGGGTTAACACTGAAGCTTTCTTT; CDR3: CASSPAGRGRVNTEAFF
J: TRBJ2-1; D: -; V: TRBV7-2; size: -; DNA: TGTGCCAGCAGCCCTCTAGTTTCCCTTTACAATGAGCAGTTCTTC; CDR3: CASSPLVSLYNEQFF
J: TRBJ1-5; D: -; V: TRBV12-3/TRBV12-4; size: many; DNA: TGTGCCAGCAGTCACAGCTCAAATCAGCCCCAGCATTTT; CDR3: CASSHSSNQPQHF
J: TRBJ1-1; D: -; V: TRBV7-9; size: -; DNA: TGTGCCTCCTATACAGGGTCAGGGACTGAAGCTTTCTTT; CDR3: CASYTGSGTEAFF
J: TRBJ2-3; D: TRBD1; V: TRBV10-3; size: -; DNA: TGTGCCATCAGTGGAACAGGGGGCACAGATACGCAGTATTTT; CDR3: CAISGTGGTDTQYF
J: TRBJ2-1; D: TRBD2; V: TRBV6-2/TRBV6-3; size: few; DNA: TGTGCCAGCAGAGAAGAGGGAGGGCCCGAGCAGTTCTTC; CDR3: CASREEGGPEQFF
J: TRBJ1-2; D: -; V: TRBV9; size: -; DNA: TGTGCCAGCAGCGTAGGGGAGACAAATAACTATGGCTACACCTTC; CDR3: CASSVGETNNYGYTF
J: TRBJ1-4; D: -; V: TRBV12-3/TRBV12-4; size: once; DNA: TGTGCCAGCAGGCTTCTGGGGTCTAATGAAAAACTGTTTTTT; CDR3: CASRLLGSNEKLFF